The 18 T cell receptor beta chains below were found in one sample sequenced in a study of OX40 agonist ivuxolimab in advanced cancers. The data were produced by immunoSEQ multiplex PCR, yet TCRdb's version contains in-frame clones alone and is incomplete. The data show about 40,000 clones, approximately 86% seen once. The source was CD4+ or CD8+ T cells sorted from blood, collected in a trial of the OX40 agonist ivuxolimab. The receptors shown here come from an adult with an advanced solid tumor such as melanoma, head and neck, liver or kidney cancer.

CDR3 amino acids: CASSQERPGGTQETQYF. CDR3 DNA: TGTGCCAGCAGCCAAGAGCGCCCCGGGGGGACACAAGAGACCCAGTACTTC. V and J are TRBV4-2 and TRBJ2-5; a weak D match, TRBD2 (7 bases). The CDR3 covers 17 residues. Germline assignment: CDR1 LGHNA and CDR2 YNFKEQ. The germline V and J ends were trimmed by 0 bases and 2 bases, with 16 bases remaining between them.

The chain uses TRBV6-1 and TRBJ1-1; D gene ambiguous. The germline V and J ends were trimmed by 6 bases and 11 bases, with 19 bases remaining between them. Germline assignment: CDR1 MNHNS and CDR2 SASEGT. The CDR3 spans 13 residues. Here the CDR3 DNA reads TGTGCCAGCAGGGACCGGACCCAAACTAGCGCTTTCTTT. Amino acid sequence: CASRDRTQTSAFF.

The gene calls are TRBV2 and TRBJ2-7, with TRBD2 matching over 12 bases. The ends lost 7 bases at V and 6 bases at J; junction bases unmatched: 4. This CDR3 is 13 amino acids long. The V gene's germline CDR1 is SNHLY and CDR2 FYNNEI. The chain's CDR3 is CASTGTSGFEQYF. The CDR3 coding sequence is TGTGCCAGCACCGGGACTAGCGGGTTCGAGCAGTACTTC.

The genes are TRBV5-5 and TRBJ1-1, with 9 bases aligning to TRBD1. The trim removed 5 bases at V and 4 bases at J, leaving 6 bases unmatched. CDR3 length equals 14 residues. The germline V gene encodes CDR1 SGHKS and CDR2 YYEKEE (reference sequence). CDR3 amino acids: CASRLTGGSTEAFF. The DNA for the CDR3 is TGTGCCAGCAGACTAACAGGGGGCAGCACTGAAGCTTTCTTT. Combining the CDR3 with reference TRBV5-5 and TRBJ1-1 gives the whole variable domain DAGVTQSPTHLIKTRGQQVTLRCSPISGHKSVSWYQQVLGQGPQFIFQYYEKEERGRGNFPDRFSARQFPNYSSELNVNALLLGDSALYLCASRLTGGSTEAFFGQGTRLTVV.

The chain couples TRBV11-1 to TRBJ2-1, with D perhaps TRBD2 (5 bases). The CDR3 is made up of 16 amino acids. V dropped 1 base and J dropped 4 bases, with 14 bases sitting between them. Germline CDR1 reads SGHAT; CDR2 reads FQDESV (reference sequence). This CDR3 reads CASSLVRSGFYNEQFF. The CDR3 nucleotides are TGTGCCAGCAGCTTAGTGCGGAGCGGATTTTACAATGAGCAGTTCTTC.

V gene TRBV5-1 combines with J gene TRBJ1-3; 7 bases fit TRBD1. V lost 5 bases and J lost 3; bases outside the gene matches: 2. The CDR3 extends over 13 amino acids. Germline V CDR1 and CDR2: SGHRS, YFSETQ. CDR3 sequence reads: CASRTGFGNTIYF. Written as DNA, the CDR3 is TGCGCCAGCAGGACAGGGTTTGGAAACACCATATATTTT.

The chain couples TRBV12-5 to TRBJ1-1; perhaps TRBD1 as D (6 bases). Trimming removed 0 bases from V and 3 bases from J, with 11 bases in between. Germline V gene data show CDR1 as LGHNT and CDR2 as FRNRAP. The CDR3 totals 15 residues. The CDR3 loop reads CASGLVPSGDTEAFF. The DNA of the CDR3 is TGTGCTAGTGGTTTGGTACCCTCAGGGGACACTGAAGCTTTCTTT.

The chain combines TRBV4-3 with TRBJ2-3; D remains ambiguous. With 7 bases removed from V and 4 bases from J, the gap between germline ends came to 0 bases. The CDR3 loop spans 9 amino acids. Germline V gene sequence: CDR1 LGHNA, CDR2 YSLEER. The CDR3 DNA reads as TGCGCCAGCACAGATACGCAGTATTTT. It is translated as CASTDTQYF.

The CDR3 loop is CASSEAGQGVQPQHF. The CDR3 DNA is TGTGCCAGCAGTGAAGCGGGACAGGGCGTTCAGCCCCAGCATTTT. The V gene is TRBV2, the J gene TRBJ1-5, with 9 bases identical to TRBD1. CDR3 length equals 15 residues. Germline assignment: CDR1 SNHLY and CDR2 FYNNEI. V was clipped by 0 bases and J by 6 bases; unmatched bases: 3.

The J gene is TRBJ2-7, the V gene TRBV19, with D maybe TRBD1 (5 bases). The germline gives CDR1 LNHDA, CDR2 SQIVND (reference sequence). Trimming took 3 bases from V and 2 from J, leaving 11 bases between them. The CDR3 spans 14 residues. The CDR3 DNA follows: TGTGCCAGTAGTATCCCTGACAGCCCCTACGAGCAGTACTTC. Translating it yields CASSIPDSPYEQYF. The full variable domain, rest sourced from reference TRBV19 and TRBJ2-7, is DGGITQSPKYLFRKEGQNVTLSCEQNLNHDAMYWYRQDPGQGLRLIYYSQIVNDFQKGDIAEGYSVSREKKESFPLTVTSAQKNPTAFYLCASSIPDSPYEQYFGPGTRLTVT.

This chain uses TRBV12-5 with TRBJ2-7, with 7 positions matching TRBD2. The V gene end was trimmed by 5 bases and the J gene end by 0 bases; junction bases not matched to a gene: 7. Germline CDR1 LGHNT, CDR2 FRNRAP. There are 15 residues in the CDR3. The CDR3 spells CASGGWSGDSYEQYF. Here the CDR3 DNA reads TGTGCTAGTGGTGGTTGGAGCGGGGACTCCTACGAGCAGTACTTC. Together with reference TRBV12-5 and TRBJ2-7, the CDR3 gives the full variable domain: DARVTQTPRHKVTEMGQEVTMRCQPILGHNTVFWYRQTMMQGLELLAYFRNRAPLDDSGMPKDRFSAEMPDATLATLKIQPSEPRDSAVYFCASGGWSGDSYEQYFGPGTRLTVT.

This clone came up once. The J gene is TRBJ2-7, the V gene TRBV28, with 10 bases identical to TRBD2. J lost 2 bases, V lost 3 bases, and 7 bases had no gene match. Germline CDR1 MDHEN, CDR2 SYDVKM. The CDR3 length is 16 residues. CDR3: CASSLSLAGAPYEQYF. CDR3 bases: TGTGCCAGCAGTTTGAGTCTAGCGGGAGCCCCCTACGAGCAGTACTTC.

This rearrangement joins TRBV4-1 to TRBJ2-3; D unclear. The CDR3 runs to 13 residues. Germline V gene data show CDR1 as MGHRA and CDR2 as YSYEKL. Trimming removed 1 base at V and 6 bases at J, with 8 bases between. CDR3 nucleotide sequence: TGCGCCAGCAGCCAAGTACGCCCCGATACGCAGTATTTT. Translated: CASSQVRPDTQYF.

This rearrangement joins TRBV4-1 to TRBJ1-1; D remains ambiguous. CDR1 is MGHRA and CDR2 is YSYEKL in the germline V gene. The CDR3 runs to 11 residues. The V end lost 8 bases, the J end lost 6 bases, and 10 bases lay between the germline ends. In DNA, the CDR3 is TGCGCCAGCGGGATCGGGGCTGAAGCTTTCTTT. Residues: CASGIGAEAFF.

This chain connects TRBV6-6 to TRBJ2-7; D uncertain. The germline V gene encodes CDR1 MNHNY and CDR2 SVGAGI (reference sequence). V was clipped by 2 bases and J by 5 bases, with 10 bases between them. This CDR3 spans 13 amino acids. The CDR3: CASSYTAGHEQYF. CDR3 coding DNA: TGTGCCAGCAGTTACACCGCCGGGCACGAGCAGTACTTC.

The gene calls are TRBV7-6 and TRBJ2-4, with TRBD2 matching over 7 bases. CDR3 size: 20 residues. J gave up 0 bases and V 5 bases, and 19 bases lay outside the gene matches. Germline lookup yields CDR1 SGHVS and CDR2 FNYEAQ. Written as DNA, the CDR3 is TGTGCCAGCAGCCCAGAGCCAACTAGCGCAAGCTCTCTAGCCAAAAACATTCAGTACTTC. It codes for CASSPEPTSASSLAKNIQYF. Using reference TRBV7-6 and TRBJ2-4 for the parts outside the CDR3, the full variable domain is GAGVSQSPRYKVTKRGQDVALRCDPISGHVSLYWYRQALGQGPEFLTYFNYEAQQDKSGLPNDRFSAERPEGSISTLTIQRTEQRDSAMYRCASSPEPTSASSLAKNIQYFGAGTRLSVL.

J is TRBJ2-7 and V is TRBV7-9, with D perhaps being TRBD1 or TRBD2 (5 bases each). The CDR3 loop spans 12 amino acids. Per germline, CDR1 SEHNR and CDR2 FQNEAQ (reference sequence). Trimming shortened V by 5 bases and J by 1 base, and 6 bases separated the two germline ends. The CDR3 nucleotides are TGTGCCAGCAGCGGGGGTTCCTACGAGCAGTACTTC. It translates to CASSGGSYEQYF.

The chain links TRBV28 to TRBJ1-4; tentative D call: TRBD1 (6 bases). V lost 6 bases and J lost 4, with 15 bases in between. CDR3 size: 15 residues. Per germline, CDR1 MDHEN and CDR2 SYDVKM. In nucleotides, the CDR3 is TGTGCCAGCAGCCCAAGACAGGATGGTAATGAAAAACTGTTTTTT. Translation gives CASSPRQDGNEKLFF.